This TCR beta chain emerged from a study of OX40 agonist ivuxolimab in advanced cancers. Study overall: Patients were dosed with the agonistic anti-OX40 (CD134) antibody ivuxolimab.

Germline CDR1 is SGHRS and CDR2 is YFSETQ. The CDR3 is 16 amino acids. The ends lost 0 bases at V and 4 bases at J; junction bases unmatched: 7. Clones were sequenced by immunoSEQ multiplex PCR, and TCRdb holds only the in-frame ones, with some missing. The sample carries some 66,000 clones, roughly 76% recorded once. The chain recombines TRBV5-1 with TRBJ2-4; 7 bases match TRBD1. The sequenced sample was CD4+ or CD8+ T cells sorted from blood, obtained in a trial of the OX40 agonist ivuxolimab. This sequence originates from an adult with an advanced solid tumor such as melanoma, head and neck, liver or kidney cancer. The CDR3 DNA reads TGCGCCAGCAGCTTGGTACAAGGGGGCCAAAAAAACATTCAGTACTTC. Amino acid sequence: CASSLVQGGQKNIQYF.